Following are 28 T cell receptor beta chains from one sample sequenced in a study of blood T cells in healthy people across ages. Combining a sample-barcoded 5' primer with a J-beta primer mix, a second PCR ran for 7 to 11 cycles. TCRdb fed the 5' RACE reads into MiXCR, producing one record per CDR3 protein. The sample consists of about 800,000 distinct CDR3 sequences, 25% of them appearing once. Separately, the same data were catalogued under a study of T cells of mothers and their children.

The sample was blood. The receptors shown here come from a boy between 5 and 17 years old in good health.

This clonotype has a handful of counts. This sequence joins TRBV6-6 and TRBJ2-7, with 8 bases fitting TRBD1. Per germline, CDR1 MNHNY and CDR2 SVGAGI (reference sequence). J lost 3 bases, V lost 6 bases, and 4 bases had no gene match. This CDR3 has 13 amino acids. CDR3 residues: CASRTTGDYEQYF. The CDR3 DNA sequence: TGTGCCAGCAGAACGACAGGGGACTACGAGCAGTACTTC.

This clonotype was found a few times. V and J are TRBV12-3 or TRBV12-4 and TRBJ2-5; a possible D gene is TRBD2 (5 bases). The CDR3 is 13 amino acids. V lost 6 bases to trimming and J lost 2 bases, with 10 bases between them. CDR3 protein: CASRTNNQETQYF. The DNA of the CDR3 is TGTGCCAGCAGGACTAACAATCAAGAGACCCAGTACTTC.

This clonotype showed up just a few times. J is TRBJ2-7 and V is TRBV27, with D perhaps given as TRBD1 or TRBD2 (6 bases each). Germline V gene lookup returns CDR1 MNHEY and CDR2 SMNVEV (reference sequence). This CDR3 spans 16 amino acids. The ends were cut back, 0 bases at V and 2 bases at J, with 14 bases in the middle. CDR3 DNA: TGTGCCAGCAGTTTATCTGGGGGGCCTGAGGCCTACGAGCAGTACTTC. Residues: CASSLSGGPEAYEQYF.

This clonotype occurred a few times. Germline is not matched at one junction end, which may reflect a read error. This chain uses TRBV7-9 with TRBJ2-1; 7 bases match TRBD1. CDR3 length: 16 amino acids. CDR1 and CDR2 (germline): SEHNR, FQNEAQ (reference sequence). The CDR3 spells CASSLGGATSYNEQFF. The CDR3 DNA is TGTGCCAGCAGTTTAGGGGGCGCAACCTCCTACAATGAGCAGTTCTTC.

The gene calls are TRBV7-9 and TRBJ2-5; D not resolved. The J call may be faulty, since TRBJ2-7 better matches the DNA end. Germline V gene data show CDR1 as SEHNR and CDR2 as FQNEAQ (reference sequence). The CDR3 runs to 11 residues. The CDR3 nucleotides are TGTGCCAGCAGCCACATCAACGAGCAGTACTTC. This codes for CASSHINEQYF.

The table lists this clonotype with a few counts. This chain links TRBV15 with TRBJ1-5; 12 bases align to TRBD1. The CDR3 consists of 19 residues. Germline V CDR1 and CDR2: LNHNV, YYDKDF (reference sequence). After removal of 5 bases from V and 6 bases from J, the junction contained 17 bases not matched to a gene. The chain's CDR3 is CATSPPGQGASTYGQPQHF. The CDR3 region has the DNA TGTGCCACCAGCCCACCGGGACAGGGGGCCTCTACATATGGTCAGCCCCAGCATTTT.

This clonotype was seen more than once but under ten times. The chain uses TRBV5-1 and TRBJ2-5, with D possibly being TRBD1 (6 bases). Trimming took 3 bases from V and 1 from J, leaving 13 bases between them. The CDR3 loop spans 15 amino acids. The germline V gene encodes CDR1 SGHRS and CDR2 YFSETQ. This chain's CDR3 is CASSSFTGSQETQYF. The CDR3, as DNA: TGCGCCAGCAGCTCATTCACAGGGAGCCAAGAGACCCAGTACTTC. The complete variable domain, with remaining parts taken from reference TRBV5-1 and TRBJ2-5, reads KAGVTQTPRYLIKTRGQQVTLSCSPISGHRSVSWYQQTPGQGLQFLFEYFSETQRNKGNFPGRFSGRQFSNSRSEMNVSTLELGDSALYLCASSSFTGSQETQYFGPGTRLLVL.

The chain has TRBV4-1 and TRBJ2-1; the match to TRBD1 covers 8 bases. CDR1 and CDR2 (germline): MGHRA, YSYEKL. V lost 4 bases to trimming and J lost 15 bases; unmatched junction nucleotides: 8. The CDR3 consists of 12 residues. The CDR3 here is CASSLGQGETFF. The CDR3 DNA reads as TGCGCCAGCAGCCTCGGACAGGGCGAGACGTTCTTC.

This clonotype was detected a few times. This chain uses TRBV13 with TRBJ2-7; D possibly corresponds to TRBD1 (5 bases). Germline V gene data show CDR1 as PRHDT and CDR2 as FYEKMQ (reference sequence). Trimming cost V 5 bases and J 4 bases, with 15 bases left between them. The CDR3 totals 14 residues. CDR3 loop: CASSNRNGAYEQYF. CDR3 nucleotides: TGTGCCAGCAGCAACAGGAATGGGGCATACGAGCAGTACTTC.

CDR3 DNA: TGCAGCGTGGGACAGTTGAACACTGAAGCTTTCTTT. This codes for CSVGQLNTEAFF. This sequence joins TRBV29-1 and TRBJ1-1; 7 bases map to TRBD1. The CDR3 has 12 residues. V trimming: 6 bases; J trimming: 0 bases; junction bases outside the gene matches: 1. Germline V CDR1 and CDR2: SQVTM, ANQGSEA.

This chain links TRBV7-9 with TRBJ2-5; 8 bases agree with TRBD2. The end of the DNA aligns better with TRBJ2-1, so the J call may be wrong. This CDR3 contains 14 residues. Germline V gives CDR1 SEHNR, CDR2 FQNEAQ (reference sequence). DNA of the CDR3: TGTGCCAGCAGCTTTATAACGGGGGGGACAGAGCAGTTCTTC. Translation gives CASSFITGGTEQFF.

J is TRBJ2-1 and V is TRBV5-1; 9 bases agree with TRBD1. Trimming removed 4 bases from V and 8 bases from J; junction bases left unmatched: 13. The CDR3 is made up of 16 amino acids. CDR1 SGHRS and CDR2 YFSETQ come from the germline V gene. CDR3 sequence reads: CASSLPEGTGSHEQFF. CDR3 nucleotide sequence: TGCGCCAGCAGCCTCCCTGAGGGGACAGGGTCGCATGAGCAGTTCTTC.

For the CDR3, the DNA is TGTGCCAGCAGCGGAGGGACAGCCCTAGCCAAAAACATTCAGTACTTC. Translation gives CASSGGTALAKNIQYF. V usage is TRBV12-3 or TRBV12-4 and J usage is TRBJ2-4; TRBD1 might be the D (7 bases). Trimming shortened V by 6 bases and J by 0 bases, and 15 bases separated the two germline ends. The CDR3 runs to 16 residues.

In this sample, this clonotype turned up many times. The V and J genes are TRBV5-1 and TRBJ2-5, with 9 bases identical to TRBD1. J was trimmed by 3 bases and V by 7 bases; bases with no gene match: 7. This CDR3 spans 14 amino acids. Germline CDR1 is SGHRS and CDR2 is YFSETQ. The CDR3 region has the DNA TGCGCCAGCGCATTGACAGGGGGAAAAGAGACCCAGTACTTC. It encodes CASALTGGKETQYF. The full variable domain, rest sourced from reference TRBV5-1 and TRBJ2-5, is KAGVTQTPRYLIKTRGQQVTLSCSPISGHRSVSWYQQTPGQGLQFLFEYFSETQRNKGNFPGRFSGRQFSNSRSEMNVSTLELGDSALYLCASALTGGKETQYFGPGTRLLVL.

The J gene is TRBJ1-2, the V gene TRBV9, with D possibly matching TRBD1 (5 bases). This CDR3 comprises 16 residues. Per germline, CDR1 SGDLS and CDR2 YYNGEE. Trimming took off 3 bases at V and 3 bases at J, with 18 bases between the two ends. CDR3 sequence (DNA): TGTGCCAGCAGCGGGAGAGCCGAAGACAGATACTATGGCTACACCTTC. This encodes CASSGRAEDRYYGYTF.

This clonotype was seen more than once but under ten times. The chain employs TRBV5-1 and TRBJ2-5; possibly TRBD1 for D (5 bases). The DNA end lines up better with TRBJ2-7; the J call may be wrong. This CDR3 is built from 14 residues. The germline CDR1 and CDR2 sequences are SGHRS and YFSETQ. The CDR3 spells CASSFEGHPYEQYF. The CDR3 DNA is TGCGCCAGCAGCTTTGAAGGACACCCCTACGAGCAGTACTTC.

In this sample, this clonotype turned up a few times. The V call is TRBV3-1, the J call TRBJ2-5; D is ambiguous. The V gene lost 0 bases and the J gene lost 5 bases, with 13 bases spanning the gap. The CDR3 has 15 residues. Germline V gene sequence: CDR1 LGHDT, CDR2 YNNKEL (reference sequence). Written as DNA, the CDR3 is TGTGCCAGCAGCCAAGAGGATCAAGAATGGGAGACCCAGTACTTC. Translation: CASSQEDQEWETQYF.

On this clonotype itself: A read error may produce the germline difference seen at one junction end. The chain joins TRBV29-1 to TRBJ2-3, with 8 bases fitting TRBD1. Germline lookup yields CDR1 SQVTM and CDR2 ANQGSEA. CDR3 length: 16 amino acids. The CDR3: CSVEFGTGIPTYTQYF. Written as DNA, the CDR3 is TGCAGCGTTGAATTTGGGACAGGAATCCCCACATATACGCAGTATTTT.

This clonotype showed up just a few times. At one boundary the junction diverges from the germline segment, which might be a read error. The CDR3 here is CASSFWDRVGETQYF. The CDR3 DNA reads as TGTGCTAGCAGCTTCTGGGACAGGGTCGGGGAGACCCAGTACTTC. The chain has TRBV7-7 and TRBJ2-5, with 9 bases identical to TRBD1. Germline CDR1 SSHAT, CDR2 FNYEAQ (reference sequence). The CDR3 is made up of 15 amino acids.

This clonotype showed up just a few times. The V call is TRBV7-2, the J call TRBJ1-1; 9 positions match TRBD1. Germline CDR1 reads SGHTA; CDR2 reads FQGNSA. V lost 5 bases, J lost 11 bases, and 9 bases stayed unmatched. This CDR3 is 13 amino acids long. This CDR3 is CASSGGTGRSAFF. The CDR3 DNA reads TGTGCCAGCAGCGGCGGGACAGGGAGGTCGGCTTTCTTT.

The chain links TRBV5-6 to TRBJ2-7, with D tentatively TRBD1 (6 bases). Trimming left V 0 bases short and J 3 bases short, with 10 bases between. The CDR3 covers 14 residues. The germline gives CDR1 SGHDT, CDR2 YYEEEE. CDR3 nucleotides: TGTGCCAGCAGCTTGGACCCGGACAGCTACGAGCAGTACTTC. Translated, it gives CASSLDPDSYEQYF. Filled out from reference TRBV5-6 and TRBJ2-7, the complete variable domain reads DAGVTQSPTHLIKTRGQQVTLRCSPKSGHDTVSWYQQALGQGPQFIFQYYEEEERQRGNFPDRFSGHQFPNYSSELNVNALLLGDSALYLCASSLDPDSYEQYFGPGTRLTVT.

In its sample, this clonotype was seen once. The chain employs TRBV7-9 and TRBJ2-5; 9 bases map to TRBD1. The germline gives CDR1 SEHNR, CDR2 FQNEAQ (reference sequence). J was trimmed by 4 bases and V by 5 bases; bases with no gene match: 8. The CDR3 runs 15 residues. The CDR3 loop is CASSTGQGIVETQYF. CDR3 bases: TGTGCCAGCAGCACGGGACAGGGAATAGTAGAGACCCAGTACTTC.

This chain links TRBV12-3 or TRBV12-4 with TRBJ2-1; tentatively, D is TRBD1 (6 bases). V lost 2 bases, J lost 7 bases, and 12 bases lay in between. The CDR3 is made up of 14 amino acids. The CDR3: CASSLRQVGNEQFF. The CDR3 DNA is TGTGCCAGCAGTTTAAGACAGGTAGGGAATGAGCAGTTCTTC.

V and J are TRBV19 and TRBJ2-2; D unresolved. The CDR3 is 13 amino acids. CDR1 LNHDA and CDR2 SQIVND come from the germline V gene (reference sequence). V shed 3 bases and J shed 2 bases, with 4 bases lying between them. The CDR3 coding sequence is TGTGCCAGTAGTATGGGCAACACCGGGGAGCTGTTTTTT. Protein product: CASSMGNTGELFF.

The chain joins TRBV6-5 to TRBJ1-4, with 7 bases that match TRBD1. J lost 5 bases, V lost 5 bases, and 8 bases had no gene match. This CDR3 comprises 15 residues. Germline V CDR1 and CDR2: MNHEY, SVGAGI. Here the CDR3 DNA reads TGTGCCAGCAGTCACCTACAGGGGAAAAATGAAAAACTGTTTTTT. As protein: CASSHLQGKNEKLFF.

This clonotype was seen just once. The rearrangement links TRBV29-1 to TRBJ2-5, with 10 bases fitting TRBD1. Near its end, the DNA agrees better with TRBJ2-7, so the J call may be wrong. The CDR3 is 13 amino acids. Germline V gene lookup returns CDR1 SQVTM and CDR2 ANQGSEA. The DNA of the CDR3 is TGCAGCGTTGAAGGGGGACAGGGGTTCGAGCAGTACTTC. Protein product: CSVEGGQGFEQYF.

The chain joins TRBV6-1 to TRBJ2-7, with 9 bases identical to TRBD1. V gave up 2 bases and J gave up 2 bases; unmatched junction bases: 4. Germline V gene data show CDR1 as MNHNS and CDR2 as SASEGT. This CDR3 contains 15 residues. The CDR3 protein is CASSENWTGAYEQYF. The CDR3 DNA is TGTGCCAGCAGTGAAAACTGGACAGGGGCCTACGAGCAGTACTTC.

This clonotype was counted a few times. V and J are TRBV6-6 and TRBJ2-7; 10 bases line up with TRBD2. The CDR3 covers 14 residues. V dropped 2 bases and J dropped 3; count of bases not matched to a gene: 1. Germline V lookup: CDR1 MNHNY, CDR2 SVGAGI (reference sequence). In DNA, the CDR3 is TGTGCCAGCAGTTACCTAGCGGGAGACTACGAGCAGTACTTC. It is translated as CASSYLAGDYEQYF.